This paragraph covers one T cell receptor (beta chain) sequence. Its antigen is not known. These data are taken from a study of beta chain features in type 1 diabetes. Across the study: All samples yielded about 100 million examined sorted cells. Study-level findings and limits: All four CD4+ subsets from Type 1 diabetes patients carried moderately but significantly shorter TCRB CDR3s.

The V end was cut by 3 bases, the J end by 5 bases, with 6 bases between. Germline values: CDR1 SGDLS, CDR2 YYNGEE. The CDR3 extends over 12 amino acids. The sequenced template was cDNA made from the entire isolated RNA. TCRdb keeps only in-frame clones here, not all; method: immunoSEQ multiplex PCR. This table holds around 690,000 clones, around 12% found once. Sequenced: naive CD4+ T cells from blood. The V and J genes are TRBV9 and TRBJ2-1; D is ambiguous. The clonotype originates from a man younger than 40 with type 1 diabetes. The CDR3 reads CASSAINNEQFF. CDR3 DNA sequence: TGTGCCAGCAGCGCCATCAACAATGAGCAGTTCTTC.